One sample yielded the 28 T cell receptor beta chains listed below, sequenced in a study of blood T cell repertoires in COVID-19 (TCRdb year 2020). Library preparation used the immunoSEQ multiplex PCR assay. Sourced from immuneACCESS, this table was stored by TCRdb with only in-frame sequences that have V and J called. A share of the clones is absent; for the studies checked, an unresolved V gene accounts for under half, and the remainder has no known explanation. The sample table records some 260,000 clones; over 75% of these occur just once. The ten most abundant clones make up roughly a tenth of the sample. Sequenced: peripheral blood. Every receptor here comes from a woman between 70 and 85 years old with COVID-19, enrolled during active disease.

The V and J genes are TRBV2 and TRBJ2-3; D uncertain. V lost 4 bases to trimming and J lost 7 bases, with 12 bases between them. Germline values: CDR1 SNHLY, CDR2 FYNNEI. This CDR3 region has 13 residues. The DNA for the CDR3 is TGTGCCAGCAGTGGGTCCCGCAGATATACGCAGTATTTT. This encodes CASSGSRRYTQYF.

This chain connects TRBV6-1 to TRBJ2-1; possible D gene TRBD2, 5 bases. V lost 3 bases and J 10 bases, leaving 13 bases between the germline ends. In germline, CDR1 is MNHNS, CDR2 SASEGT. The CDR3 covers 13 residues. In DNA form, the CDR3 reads TGTGCCAGCAGTGAGAAGCGGCTAGGGGAGCAGTTCTTC. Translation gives CASSEKRLGEQFF.

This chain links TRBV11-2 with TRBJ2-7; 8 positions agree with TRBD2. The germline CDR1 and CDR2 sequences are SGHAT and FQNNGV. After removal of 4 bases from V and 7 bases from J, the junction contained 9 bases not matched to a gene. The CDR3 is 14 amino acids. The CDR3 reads CASSSAGGAREQYF. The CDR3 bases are TGTGCCAGCAGCTCCGCCGGGGGGGCTAGGGAGCAGTACTTC.

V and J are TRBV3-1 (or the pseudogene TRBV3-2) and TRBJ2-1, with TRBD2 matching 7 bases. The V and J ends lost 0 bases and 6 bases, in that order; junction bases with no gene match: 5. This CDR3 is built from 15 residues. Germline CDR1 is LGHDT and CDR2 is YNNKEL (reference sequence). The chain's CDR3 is CASSQDPLAANEQFF. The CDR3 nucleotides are TGTGCCAGCAGCCAAGATCCCCTAGCGGCCAATGAGCAGTTCTTC.

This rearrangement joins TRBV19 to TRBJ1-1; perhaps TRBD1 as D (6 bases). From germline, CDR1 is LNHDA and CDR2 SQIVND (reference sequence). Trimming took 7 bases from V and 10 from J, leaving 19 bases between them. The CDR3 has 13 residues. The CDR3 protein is CASIGQTRETAFF. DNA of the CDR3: TGTGCCAGTATAGGACAGACCCGTGAAACAGCTTTCTTT.

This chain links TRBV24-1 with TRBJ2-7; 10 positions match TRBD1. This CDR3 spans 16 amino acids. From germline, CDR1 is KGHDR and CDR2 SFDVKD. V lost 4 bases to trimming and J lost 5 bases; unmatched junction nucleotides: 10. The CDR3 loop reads CATSEAPGQGSHEQYF. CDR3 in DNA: TGTGCCACCAGTGAAGCGCCGGGACAGGGGAGCCACGAGCAGTACTTC.

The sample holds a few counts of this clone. This CDR3 reads CAWSGGTGGPYSNQPQHF. Here the CDR3 DNA reads TGTGCCTGGAGTGGGGGGACAGGGGGTCCTTATAGCAATCAGCCCCAGCATTTT. The rearrangement joins TRBV30 to TRBJ1-5; TRBD1 matches at 11 bases. V gave up 1 base and J gave up 0 bases; unmatched junction bases: 8. The CDR3 contains 18 residues. Germline V gives CDR1 GTSNPN, CDR2 SVGIG (reference sequence).

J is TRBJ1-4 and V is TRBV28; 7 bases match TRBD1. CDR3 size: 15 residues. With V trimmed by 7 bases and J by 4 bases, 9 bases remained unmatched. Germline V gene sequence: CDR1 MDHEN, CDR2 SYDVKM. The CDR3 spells CASKVQQGFNEKLFF. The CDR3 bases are TGTGCCAGCAAAGTCCAACAGGGGTTTAATGAAAAACTGTTTTTT.

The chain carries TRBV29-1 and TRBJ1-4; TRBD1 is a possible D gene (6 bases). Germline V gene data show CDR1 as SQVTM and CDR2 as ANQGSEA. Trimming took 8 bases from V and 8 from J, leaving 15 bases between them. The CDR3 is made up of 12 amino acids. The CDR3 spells CSIQGNEEKLFF. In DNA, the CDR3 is TGCAGCATACAGGGAAATGAGGAAAAACTGTTTTTT. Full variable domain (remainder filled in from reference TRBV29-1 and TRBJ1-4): SAVISQKPSRDICQRGTSLTIQCQVDSQVTMMFWYRQQPGQSLTLIATANQGSEATYESGFVIDKFPISRPNLTFSTLTVSNMSPEDSSIYLCSIQGNEEKLFFGSGTQLSVL.

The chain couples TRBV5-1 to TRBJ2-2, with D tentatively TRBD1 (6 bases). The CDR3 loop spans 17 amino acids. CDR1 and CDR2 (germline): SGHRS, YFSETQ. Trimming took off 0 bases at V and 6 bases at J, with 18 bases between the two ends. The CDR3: CASSLEETGRYPGELFF. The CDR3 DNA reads TGCGCCAGCAGCTTGGAAGAAACAGGGCGGTATCCCGGGGAGCTGTTTTTT.

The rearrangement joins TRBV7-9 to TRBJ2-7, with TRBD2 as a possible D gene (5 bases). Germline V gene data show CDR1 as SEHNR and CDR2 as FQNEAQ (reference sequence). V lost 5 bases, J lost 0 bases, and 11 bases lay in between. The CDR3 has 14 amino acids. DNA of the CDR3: TGTGCCAGCAGCCCCCAGGAGGACTCCTACGAGCAGTACTTC. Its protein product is CASSPQEDSYEQYF.

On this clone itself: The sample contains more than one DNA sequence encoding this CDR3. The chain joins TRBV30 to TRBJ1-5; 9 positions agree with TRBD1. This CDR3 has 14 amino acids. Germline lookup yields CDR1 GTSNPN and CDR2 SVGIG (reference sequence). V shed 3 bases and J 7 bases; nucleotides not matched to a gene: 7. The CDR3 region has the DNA TGTGCCTGGAGCGCGGACAGGGGTGGACAGCCCCAGCATTTT. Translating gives CAWSADRGGQPQHF.

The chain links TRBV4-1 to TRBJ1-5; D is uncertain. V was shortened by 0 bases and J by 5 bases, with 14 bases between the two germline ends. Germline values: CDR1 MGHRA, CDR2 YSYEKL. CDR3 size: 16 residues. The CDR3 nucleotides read TGCGCCAGCAGCCAAGAATGGGCGGGAGGAGATCAGCCCCAGCATTTT. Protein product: CASSQEWAGGDQPQHF.

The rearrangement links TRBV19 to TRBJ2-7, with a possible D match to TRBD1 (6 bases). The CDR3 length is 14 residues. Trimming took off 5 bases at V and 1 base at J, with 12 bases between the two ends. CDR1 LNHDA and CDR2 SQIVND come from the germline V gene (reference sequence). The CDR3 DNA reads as TGTGCCAGTAGTCCACAGGGATCTTCCTACGAGCAGTACTTC. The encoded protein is CASSPQGSSYEQYF. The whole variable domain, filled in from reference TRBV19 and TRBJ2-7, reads DGGITQSPKYLFRKEGQNVTLSCEQNLNHDAMYWYRQDPGQGLRLIYYSQIVNDFQKGDIAEGYSVSREKKESFPLTVTSAQKNPTAFYLCASSPQGSSYEQYFGPGTRLTVT.

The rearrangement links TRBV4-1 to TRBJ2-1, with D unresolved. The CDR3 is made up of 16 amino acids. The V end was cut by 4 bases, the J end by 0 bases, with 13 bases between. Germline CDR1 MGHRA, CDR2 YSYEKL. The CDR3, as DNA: TGCGCCAGCAGCCCCCTCGAGGTTCCCTCCTACAATGAGCAGTTCTTC. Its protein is CASSPLEVPSYNEQFF.

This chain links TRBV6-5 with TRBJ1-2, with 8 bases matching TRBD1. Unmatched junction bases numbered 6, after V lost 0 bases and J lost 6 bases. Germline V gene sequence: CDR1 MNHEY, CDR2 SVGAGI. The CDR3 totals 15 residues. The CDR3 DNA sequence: TGTGCCAGCAGTTACTCGACGGGACAGGTTGATGGCTACACCTTC. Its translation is CASSYSTGQVDGYTF.

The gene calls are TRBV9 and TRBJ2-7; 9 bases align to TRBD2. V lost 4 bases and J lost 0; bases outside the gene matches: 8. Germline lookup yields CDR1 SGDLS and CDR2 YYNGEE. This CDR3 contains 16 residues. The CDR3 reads CASSPRLAENSYEQYF. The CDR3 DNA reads TGTGCCAGCAGCCCCAGACTAGCGGAGAACTCCTACGAGCAGTACTTC.

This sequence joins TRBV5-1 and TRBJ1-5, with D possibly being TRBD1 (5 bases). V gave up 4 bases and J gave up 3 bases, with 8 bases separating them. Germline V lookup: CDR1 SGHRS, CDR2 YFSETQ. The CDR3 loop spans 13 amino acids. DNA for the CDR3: TGCGCCAGCAGCCAGGGCCACAATCAGCCCCAGCATTTT. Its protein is CASSQGHNQPQHF. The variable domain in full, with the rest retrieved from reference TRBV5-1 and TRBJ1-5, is KAGVTQTPRYLIKTRGQQVTLSCSPISGHRSVSWYQQTPGQGLQFLFEYFSETQRNKGNFPGRFSGRQFSNSRSEMNVSTLELGDSALYLCASSQGHNQPQHFGDGTRLSIL.

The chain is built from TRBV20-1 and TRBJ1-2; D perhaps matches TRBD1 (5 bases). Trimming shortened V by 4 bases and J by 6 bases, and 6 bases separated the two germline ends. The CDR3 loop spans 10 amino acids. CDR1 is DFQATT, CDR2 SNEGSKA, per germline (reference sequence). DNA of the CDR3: TGCAGTGCTACAGGGAATGGCTACACCTTC. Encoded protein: CSATGNGYTF.

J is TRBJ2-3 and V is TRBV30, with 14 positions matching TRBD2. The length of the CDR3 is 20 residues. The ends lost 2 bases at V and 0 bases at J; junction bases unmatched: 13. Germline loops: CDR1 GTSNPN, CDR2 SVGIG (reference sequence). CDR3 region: CAWSSGTSGSLRTSTDTQYF. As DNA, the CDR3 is TGTGCCTGGAGTTCCGGGACTAGCGGGAGCCTACGCACTAGCACAGATACGCAGTATTTT. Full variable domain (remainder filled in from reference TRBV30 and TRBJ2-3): SQTIHQWPATLVQPVGSPLSLECTVEGTSNPNLYWYRQAAGRGLQLLFYSVGIGQISSEVPQNLSASRPQDRQFILSSKKLLLSDSGFYLCAWSSGTSGSLRTSTDTQYFGPGTRLTVL.

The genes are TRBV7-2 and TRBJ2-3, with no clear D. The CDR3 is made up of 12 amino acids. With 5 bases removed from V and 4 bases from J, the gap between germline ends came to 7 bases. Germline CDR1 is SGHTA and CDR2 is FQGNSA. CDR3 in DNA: TGTGCCAGCAGCCCTACCTCAGATACGCAGTATTTT. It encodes CASSPTSDTQYF.

The CDR3 is CATSVGENTGELFF. CDR3 bases: TGTGCCACCAGTGTCGGGGAGAACACCGGGGAGCTGTTTTTT. The chain employs TRBV24-1 and TRBJ2-2; D is possibly TRBD2 (5 bases). Germline V CDR1 and CDR2: KGHDR, SFDVKD. The V end was cut by 5 bases, the J end by 1 base, with 7 bases between. The length of the CDR3 is 14 residues.

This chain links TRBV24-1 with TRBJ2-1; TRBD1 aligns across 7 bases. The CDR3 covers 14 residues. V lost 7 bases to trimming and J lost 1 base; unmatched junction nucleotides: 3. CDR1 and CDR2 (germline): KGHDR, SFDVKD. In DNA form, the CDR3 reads TGTGCCACCAGGGACAGGAGTTCCTACAATGAGCAGTTCTTC. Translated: CATRDRSSYNEQFF.

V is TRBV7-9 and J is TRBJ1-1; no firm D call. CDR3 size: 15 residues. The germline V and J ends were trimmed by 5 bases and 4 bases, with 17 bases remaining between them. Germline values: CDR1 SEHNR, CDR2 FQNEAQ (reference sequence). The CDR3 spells CASSPSSAGSTEAFF. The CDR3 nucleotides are TGTGCCAGCAGCCCATCGTCGGCGGGGAGCACTGAAGCTTTCTTT.

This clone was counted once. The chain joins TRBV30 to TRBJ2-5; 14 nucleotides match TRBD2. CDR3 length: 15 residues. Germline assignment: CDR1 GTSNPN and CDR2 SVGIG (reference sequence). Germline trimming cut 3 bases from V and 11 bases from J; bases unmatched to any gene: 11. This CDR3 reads CAWRKTGTSGSWQYF. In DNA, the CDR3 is TGTGCCTGGAGGAAAACCGGGACTAGCGGGAGCTGGCAGTACTTC.

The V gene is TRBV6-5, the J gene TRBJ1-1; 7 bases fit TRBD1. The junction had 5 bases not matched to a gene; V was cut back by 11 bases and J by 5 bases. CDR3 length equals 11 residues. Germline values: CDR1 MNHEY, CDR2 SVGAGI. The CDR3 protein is CAGIQGTEAFF. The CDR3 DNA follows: TGTGCCGGAATACAGGGGACTGAAGCTTTCTTT.

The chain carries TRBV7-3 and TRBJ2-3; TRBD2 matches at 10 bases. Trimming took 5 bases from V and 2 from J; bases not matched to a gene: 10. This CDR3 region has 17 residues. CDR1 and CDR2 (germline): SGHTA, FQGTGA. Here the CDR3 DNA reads TGTGCCAGCAGCCCTCTGACTAGCGGGCGATTCACAGATACGCAGTATTTT. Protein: CASSPLTSGRFTDTQYF.

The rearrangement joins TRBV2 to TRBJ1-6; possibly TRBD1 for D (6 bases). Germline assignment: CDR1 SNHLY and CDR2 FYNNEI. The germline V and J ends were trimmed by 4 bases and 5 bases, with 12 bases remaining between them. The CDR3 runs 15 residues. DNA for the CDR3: TGTGCCAGCAGTGTACAGGGTGCGGATAATTCACCCCTCCACTTT. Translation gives CASSVQGADNSPLHF. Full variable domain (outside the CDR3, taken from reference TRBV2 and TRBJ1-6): EPEVTQTPSHQVTQMGQEVILRCVPISNHLYFYWYRQILGQKVEFLVSFYNNEISEKSEIFDDQFSVERPDGSNFTLKIRSTKLEDSAMYFCASSVQGADNSPLHFGNGTRLTVT.